This TCR beta chain originates from a study of T cell responses to AZD1222 COVID-19 vaccine (dated by TCRdb to the early 2020s). Regarding the study in general: TCR sequencing covered roughly 230 trial participants: 207 given two doses of AZD1222 and 26 given two doses of MenACWY control vaccine. Trial participants were enrolled by age into 18-55, 56-69 and 70-plus year subgroups, with roughly 160, 29 and 62 TCR-sequenced participants respectively.

The time point label of this sample denotes: about 28 days (+/-7) after the second vaccine dose. AZD1222 recipients with second doses at about 4 weeks or about 12 weeks were pooled, because spike-specific TCR depth and breadth did not differ between schedules. Vaccinee samples came from UK trials COV001 and COV002, including a single-blind randomized controlled phase 2/3 trial of AZD1222 (ChAdOx1 nCoV-19) in healthy adults. Trial participant PBMC samples were collected at day 0 and day 28 after the second dose for TCRbeta chain sequencing. V drops 0 bases and J drops 0 bases, leaving 12 bases in between. Taken from cysteine to phenylalanine, the CDR3 has 17 residues. Only CDR3 DNA remains: 51 bases, in frame from the first base. The germline V gene gives CDR1 as SGHDN and CDR2 as FVKESK. The paper's findings and limits, for the study overall: Because no samples from the day 14 peak response were available, repertoires could be characterized only after the peak T cell response. The 56-69-year group was small, and its depth increase did not reach significance, likely because of low power. Only five to seven AZD1222 recipients were SARS-CoV-2 seropositive at baseline, limiting conclusions about previously exposed vaccinees. Participants were mostly white British and included more females than males, and it was suggested by the authors that clonal diversity may have been underestimated. The whole spike protein was spanned by vaccine-associated CD4 TCRs, and dominant responses were seen in regions 160-218 and 743-854. Reportedly, close to half of the unique spike-specific TCRs recognized epitopes lying outside the regions that are mutated in the B.1.351 and B.1.1.7 variants. After two AZD1222 doses, spike-specific TCR breadth and depth were significantly higher than at day 0 and than in MenACWY recipients.

This clone was recorded only once. This receptor's antigen is unknown. No base qualities exist here, and no much larger clone lies one base off it. The CDR3 regions of human TCRbeta chains were subjected to immunosequencing. As for the authors' bioinformatics: TCRs in the repertoires were compared against a reference library of SARS-CoV-2-specific TCRs that had been generated with the MIRA antigen-specificity platform. Breadth meant the fraction of unique TCRs that were SARS-CoV-2-associated, whereas depth meant the fraction of total T cells that were SARS-CoV-2-associated. Each spike-specific TCR was assigned to its reactive spike region and to a CD4 or CD8 class using the MIRA data. Log10-transformed breadth and depth values were compared by one-way ANOVA with Sidak's multiple comparisons tests. The immuneACCESS repertoire file appears here via TCRdb, limited to in-frame rearrangements. These files lack a portion of the clones; in checked studies, under half of the deficit traces to unresolved V genes, and the cause of the others is not known. The V and J calls and clone size were taken over from that table, and D and trimming were inferred from the DNA. The table for this sample lists around 160,000 clones; 85% to 95% of them were counted only once. Of the sample, roughly 5% falls within the top ten clones.

Recombination joined TRBV14 with TRBJ1-3; no D gene can be assigned with confidence. This TCR derives from an adult who received the AZD1222 COVID-19 vaccine. The material sequenced was peripheral blood, taken 28 days after the second AZD1222 dose. The DNA reads TGTGCCAGCAGCCAAGATGCGGCTGTGTTCTCTGGAAACACCATATATTTT. This translates into CASSQDAAVFSGNTIYF.